The rows below give T cell receptor beta chains drawn from one sample of a study of T cell responses to AZD1222 COVID-19 vaccine. The assay was immunoSEQ multiplex PCR, and TCRdb's table has in-frame clones only and misses some. In the table there are 100,000 to 150,000 clones, about 90% of which are singletons. Here the sequenced sample was peripheral blood, taken on day 0 of MenACWY control vaccination. The source is an adult in good health. Both conserved end residues are part of each CDR3. The D gene is left open where the match is weak. Clone size, where shown, is once, few, many, or a class for clones that have expanded.

>TRBV25-1|-|-|TRBJ2-1
TGTGCCAGCAGTGAATCTGGGAGTATGGAGCAGTTCTTC
CASSESGSMEQFF
>TRBV10-3|-|-|TRBJ1-6
TGTGCCATCAGTGAGACGGCAGCGACCTACCCTTCACCCCTCCACTTT
CAISETAATYPSPLHF
>TRBV6-5|-|TRBD2|TRBJ2-3
TGTGCCAGCACAAGCGGGGGGGCCGTAGATACGCAGTATTTT
CASTSGGAVDTQYF
>TRBV2|-|-|TRBJ2-2
TGTGCCAATGCTGGGTCGCCCTCGAACACCGGGGAGCTGTTTTTT
CANAGSPSNTGELFF
>TRBV3-1/TRBV3-2|-|-|TRBJ2-1
TGTGCCAGCAGCCAAGTCTCAACGGAAGGGCCGCGAGACAATGAGCAGTTCTTC
CASSQVSTEGPRDNEQFF
>TRBV19|-|-|TRBJ1-5
TGTGCCAGTAGTACCCAGACAGGAAGCAATCAGCCCCAGCATTTT
CASSTQTGSNQPQHF
>TRBV5-1|-|TRBD1|TRBJ2-5
TGCGCCAGCAGCTTGGGACAGGGCCCACCAGAGACCCAGTACTTC
CASSLGQGPPETQYF
>TRBV10-2|once|-|TRBJ1-6
TGCGCCAGCAGTGAATCAGGGCTCAATTCACCCCTCCACTTT
CASSESGLNSPLHF
>TRBV4-2|-|TRBD1|TRBJ1-1
TGTGCCAGCAGCACCCAGACAGGGCTGAACACTGAAGCTTTCTTT
CASSTQTGLNTEAFF
>TRBV4-1|-|-|TRBJ1-2
TGCGCCAGCAGCCAAGAGGGGACACCCAAGGAGTATGGCTACACCTTC
CASSQEGTPKEYGYTF
>TRBV19|-|TRBD1|TRBJ1-5
TGTGCCAGCTCGACAGGGTTCCCCCCTTATGGCAATCAGCCCCAGCATTTT
CASSTGFPPYGNQPQHF
>TRBV6-4|-|-|TRBJ1-6
TGTGCCAGTTCCCTCGGAAGTTCACCCCTCCACTTT
CASSLGSSPLHF
>TRBV5-1|-|-|TRBJ2-3
TGCGCCAGCAGCATAGGACAGCCAGATACGCAGTATTTT
CASSIGQPDTQYF
>TRBV7-9|-|TRBD2|TRBJ2-1
TGTGCCAGCAGCTTAAGCGGGAGGCGGGGCAATGAGCAGTTCTTC
CASSLSGRRGNEQFF
>TRBV19|-|-|TRBJ1-5
TGTGCCAGTAACCGGGCGATAGGGAATCAGCCCCAGCATTTT
CASNRAIGNQPQHF
>TRBV5-4|-|-|TRBJ1-2
TGTGCCAGCAGCTTGGCTGGCCGGGTCCCGTTAGAGGACTACACCTTC
CASSLAGRVPLEDYTF
>TRBV20-1|-|-|TRBJ1-5
TGCAGTGCTAGTCTGGGTAACCAGCCCCAGCATTTT
CSASLGNQPQHF
>TRBV14|-|-|TRBJ2-7
TGTGCCAGCAGCCTCTTCAATGCGCTCTCCTACGAGCAGTACTTC
CASSLFNALSYEQYF
>TRBV6-4|-|-|TRBJ2-2
TGTGCCAGCAGTGACTCAGCTGGGGAGCTGTTTTTT
CASSDSAGELFF
>TRBV15|-|TRBD2|TRBJ2-1
TGTGCCACCAGCCCGGGGACTAGCGTTAGGAATGAGCAGTTCTTC
CATSPGTSVRNEQFF